The T cell receptor (beta chain) described here comes from a study of control samples from healthy donors and cancer patients. Sequencing was performed with immunoSEQ multiplex PCR; in TCRdb, only in-frame clones are kept and a portion is missing. Of 90,000 to 150,000 clones listed, approximately 88% are singletons. V was cut by 0 bases and J by 0 bases, with 11 bases left in between. Germline CDR1 is MNHEY and CDR2 is SVGAGI. The CDR3 runs 16 residues. What was sequenced was blood. The V and J genes are TRBV6-5 and TRBJ1-2; possibly TRBD1 for D (6 bases). This clonotype was obtained from a man in his forties in good health. CDR3 nucleotide sequence: TGTGCCAGCAGTTACTCGTCGAGGGGGACTAACTATGGCTACACCTTC. Translated, it gives CASSYSSRGTNYGYTF.